This T cell receptor (beta chain) stems from a study of T cell repertoires in aging, cancer and after chemotherapy. Findings and caveats of the study: Rebound thymic output was suggested by rising median generation probability during chemotherapy in each cancer cohort.

TRB rearrangements spanning V, D and J were amplified using mixed TRB-A/B primers. TCRdb itself ran the multiplex PCR reads through MiXCR, one entry per CDR3 protein. The table has over 1,000 distinct CDR3 sequences, 24% seen once. The template was genomic DNA from peripheral blood, not RNA. Deletions cut 1 base from V and 3 bases from J, with 10 bases between. Germline V gene sequence: CDR1 MNHNS, CDR2 SASEGT. The CDR3 runs to 15 residues. This clonotype was recorded a few times. Its antigen is unknown. This clonotype was obtained from a human donor with a solid tumor. The sequenced sample consisted of blood. The chain employs TRBV6-1 and TRBJ1-5; D gene unclear. The CDR3 is CASSEGPAFNQPQHF. The CDR3 DNA follows: TGTGCCAGCAGTGAAGGCCCTGCCTTCAATCAGCCCCAGCATTTT.